This TCR beta chain was sequenced in a study of shared clonotypes between healthy human individuals (dated by TCRdb to 2019 to 2021). Regarding the research as a whole: The cohort comprised a couple of women and a few men aged 18 to 49 years. Per donor, three plates each were used for CD4 naive and CD4 memory, two for CD8 naive, and one for CD8 memory. To estimate repertoire size and how much clonotype sharing occurs between individuals, the study deeply sequenced the blood TCR repertoires of a handful of healthy adults. Libraries were prepared and TCR repertoires were sequenced by different laboratories using diverse techniques, in order to increase sequencing depth and limit assay-specific biases. Between about 0.9 and 8.9 billion PBMCs per donor were obtained by leukapheresis.

Using the deep immunoSEQ assay, multiplex PCR amplified TCR CDR3 regions from genomic DNA. Extracted genomic DNA from each cell subset was spread evenly across all wells of several immunoSEQ 96-well plates, with each plate serving as a replicate. For sorted subsets, about 200 ng genomic DNA, equal to 30,000 or so T cell genomes, was loaded into each replicate PCR. The purified libraries were quantified using a Qubit 3.0 fluorometer, sized with a Bioanalyzer 2100, and then quantified again using the KAPA Library Quantification kit. Each immunoSEQ 96-well plate was sequenced on its own single-read 150-cycle Illumina NextSeq 550 flow cell. In the original analysis: Because only junctional sequences without quality scores were contained in the immunoSEQ output, filtering matching that applied to full-length reads could not be performed. Sequences were annotated with PyIR, a Python wrapper for IgBLAST v1.9, using IMGT germline references to assign V/J genes and CDR3. Reads were removed for weak V/J assignments (E-value above 1e-6), missing CDR3, stop codons, out-of-frame junctions, or ambiguous translated residues. V3J clonotypes were defined by identical inferred V gene, J gene, and CDR3 amino acid sequence. To compute the percentage overlap between repertoires, the number of shared unique clonotypes was divided by the size of the smaller repertoire. Richness of each repertoire was evaluated using RTK rarefaction, the Chao1 estimator, and Recon v2.1 estimates of unobserved clonotypes. Generation probabilities for all TCRbeta clonotypes obtained by the gDNA method from a handful of donors were computed using OLGA. The source is immuneACCESS, and TCRdb retained only in-frame sequences with V and J called. Part of the clones is not carried over; for the studies checked, unresolved V genes explain less than half of this, and the remainder is unexplained. V and J calls and clone size are as listed in that table; D and trimming were resolved from the DNA. This sample comprises fewer than 2.5 million clones, over 85% of them detected only once. Of the sample, about 0.39% falls within the top ten clones.

Donors were healthy HIV-negative adults with no recently reported acute infections or vaccinations. Every donor was a Caucasian adult living in Nashville, Tennessee, USA. Magnetic negative selection was used to enrich CD4+ T cells, after which naive cells were positively selected on CD45RA and the negative fraction became the memory subset. Blood was obtained by leukapheresis, after which PBMCs were separated by Ficoll-Histopaque density gradient centrifugation and cryopreserved in liquid nitrogen vapor phase. Analytical flow cytometry was used to check the purity and quantity of every magnetically sorted T cell population. Genomic DNA was isolated from each sorted fraction and quantified by UV absorbance on a Nanodrop 2000c. The germline V gene (reference sequence) specifies GTSNPN as CDR1 and SVGIG as CDR2. The CDR3 starts with the cysteine, ends with the phenylalanine, and has 15 residues. Of all the DNA, just the CDR3 is kept, 45 bases in frame from base 1. A distance of 14 bases separates the germline ends of V and J, which lose 2 bases and 2 bases respectively.

Findings and caveats that apply to the study as a whole: Based on pairwise subsampling, the degree of clonotype sharing among donors was expected to be affected by sequencing depth. Sampling was restricted to blood, and TCR repertoires in tissues likely differ from the TCR repertoires found in blood. The small number of donors limited the genetic and exposure-history diversity represented. Rarefaction of sorted-subset datasets indicated incomplete sequencing despite the large sequencing depth. Compared with non-shared clonotypes, the clonotypes found in all four sorted-subset donors had higher generation probabilities. When a handful of donors were compared, the shared fraction of clonotypes was 5% to 6.5% for naive CD4, roughly 3.4% for naive CD8, more than 2% for memory CD4, and around 0.37% for memory CD8. Naive subsets generally had larger estimated clonotype richness than memory subsets did.

For this clone: Its antigen has not been determined. Per-base quality was not reported, and no clone a single base away is much larger than it.

The receptor's source is a man between 18 and 35 years old in good health. Some clones in this sample may be carry-over from other donors' samples. This receptor chain uses TRBV30 and TRBJ2-3; a confident D gene designation cannot be given. Sequences were obtained from naive CD4+ T cells from PBMCs. Interpreted using the paper, the cell subset or site label stands for: CD45RA+ positively selected. The DNA sequence is TGTGCCTGGAGTCTATTGCAAGTCCACACAGATACGCAGTATTTT. It translates as CAWSLLQVHTDTQYF.